The rows below give T cell receptor beta chains drawn from one sample of a study of glioma-infiltrating T cells. TCRdb reprocessed the multiplex PCR reads via MiXCR and lists one record per CDR3 protein. Here the sample spans approximately 100,000 distinct CDR3 sequences, less than 30% being singletons. Source material: glioma tissue, nonneoplastic brain tissue, or PBMCs (not recorded which). Source of these receptors: a human donor with low-grade glioma or glioblastoma, undergoing nonglioma brain surgery, or in good health (not recorded which). CDR3s leave out the opening cysteine and the closing phenylalanine or tryptophan. Some rows mark clone size as missing; the rest say once, few, many or name a class of expanded clone.

J	V	size	CDR3
TRBJ2-1	TRBV29-1	many	SVAGLAGADEQF
TRBJ2-3	TRBV28	many	ASSLGTASTDTQY
TRBJ2-2	TRBV7-2	-	ASSRWGIGELF
TRBJ2-1	TRBV6-1	many	ASKRGDRDYNEQF
TRBJ2-1	TRBV4-1	few	ASSQDTSGGPSYNEQF
TRBJ2-1	TRBV3-1	many	ASSPSSGVYNEQF
TRBJ1-4	TRBV28	many	AGKTRGKLF
TRBJ2-5	TRBV4-2	-	ASSQILGQYTETQY
TRBJ2-3	TRBV7-2	-	ASRWTSGGDTDTQY
TRBJ2-1	TRBV7-2	many	ASSLASSSYNEQF
TRBJ2-5	TRBV11-2	-	ASSLMTGGETQY
TRBJ2-1	TRBV7-2	many	ASSPGNGGNEQF
TRBJ1-5	TRBV30	many	AWNPSLELRPQH
TRBJ2-3	TRBV27	many	ATSYRASTDTQY
TRBJ1-5	TRBV2	-	ASNQQGNGNQPQH
TRBJ2-7	TRBV5-1	many	ASSYGQGNPEQY
TRBJ2-7	TRBV7-3	once	ALGKSTYSYEQY
TRBJ1-5	TRBV20-1	many	SALDRGDQPQH
TRBJ1-1	TRBV6-1	many	ASASQKAF
TRBJ2-5	TRBV7-2	many	ASSFTGGLETQY
TRBJ1-5	TRBV20-1	many	SARALTGAYQPQH
TRBJ1-1	TRBV30	few	ACSEQTNTEAF